Described below is a single T cell receptor (beta chain) sequence and its context. The specificity of this receptor is unknown. Base qualities are not at hand, and no much larger clone is one base apart. This sample was included in a study of blood T cell repertoires in COVID-19 (dated by TCRdb to about 2020). Concerning the study at large: The collaborator samples originated in the United States, Italy and Spain and spanned the acute and convalescent phases of COVID-19. The samples were drawn from the first 160 participants of the ongoing ImmuneRACE study and from 1,254 subjects provided by 6 global collaborators. The prospective study material was composed of cDNA or gDNA derived from T cells, B-cell-depleted T cells, or PBMCs. Where available, HLA class I and class II types were obtained from metadata supplied by the sample provider rather than from assay-based typing. A de-identified subject ID, COVID-19 status, age in years and sex were almost always included in the sample metadata. The dataset comprised deeply sampled blood TCRbeta repertoires from subjects exposed to, actively infected with, or recovered from COVID-19. The repertoires were made available in a free public database intended to serve as a resource for research on the immune response to SARS-CoV-2. Overall results and qualifications from the work: The quantity of clinical and demographic metadata differed by source and by participant and was supplied without curation.

The immunoSEQ Assay, a bias-controlled multiplex PCR, was used to amplify TCRbeta CDR3 regions from genomic DNA. Regarding the original processing steps: Within the assay, amplification of reference gene primers was used to estimate how many nucleated cells each sample contained. To quantify the absolute abundance of each unique TCRbeta CDR3 rearrangement, sequence reads were collapsed and filtered. For each sample, productive Simpson clonality was calculated by taking the square root of Simpson's diversity index across productive rearrangements. TCRdb provides this immuneACCESS table in a form limited to in-frame rearrangements. Some clones are lacking; in checked studies, under half of them reflect an unresolved V gene, and why the rest are absent is not known. For V, J and clone size, that table is used; D and trimming come from the DNA. The sample table holds roughly 400,000 clones, of which 88% were seen once. The ten biggest clones cover around 1.5% of the sample.

In the prospective study, participants were about 18 to 90 years old, resided in 24 geographic areas of the United States, and were enrolled through a virtual design. Cohort assignment in the prospective study relied on participant-reported clinical history from a screening survey and a study questionnaire. Exposed participants were defined as having been in contact with someone with a PCR-confirmed or clinician-diagnosed COVID-19 case within 2 weeks of study entry. In the prospective study, whole blood, serum and a nasopharyngeal or oropharyngeal swab were collected from each participant by mobile phlebotomists. Additional blood draws and questionnaires over an approximately two-month period could optionally be provided by prospective study participants. Before DNA extraction, prospective study blood samples were shipped either frozen or at room temperature. Ends trimmed: V by 5 bases, J by 2 bases; bases unmatched to a gene: 13. Taken from the germline V gene (reference sequence), the CDR1 and CDR2 loops are LNHNV and YYDKDF. The CDR3 starts with the cysteine, ends with the phenylalanine, and has 17 residues. Just the 51-base CDR3 DNA is kept, in frame starting at base 1.

The receptor was derived from a woman aged 18-29 years who had been exposed to COVID-19. The sequenced sample was PBMCs or T cells enriched from blood (not recorded which). Here the chain combines TRBV15 and TRBJ2-3; TRBD2 lines up with 7 middle nucleotides. The bases read TGTGCCACCAGCCATTCCCCAGCTAGCGGAGACACAGATACGCAGTATTTT. Its amino acids are CATSHSPASGDTDTQYF.